Sequencing of this T cell receptor (beta chain) was carried out in a study of blood T cells in healthy people across ages. Findings and caveats of the study: Total diversity from one million sequenced T cells was likely underestimated.

The V gene lost 0 bases and the J gene lost 5 bases, with 10 bases spanning the gap. Germline V CDR1 and CDR2: MNHEY, SMNVEV (reference sequence). The CDR3 consists of 14 residues. Sample-barcoded 5' priming and a J-beta primer mix drove a second PCR of 7 to 11 cycles. TCRdb re-called the 5' RACE reads through MiXCR, storing one row per CDR3 protein. The data contain 700,000 to 950,000 distinct CDR3 sequences, 55% to 75% of them singletons. Regarding this clonotype: As yet, its antigen is unknown.

The chain combines TRBV27 with TRBJ1-2; no firm D call. The sequence derives from a man younger than 40 in good health. What was sequenced was blood. The CDR3 reads CASSLSGGGYGYTF. CDR3 coding DNA: TGTGCCAGCAGTTTATCGGGAGGCGGGTATGGCTACACCTTC.